One and the same sample provided the 26 T cell receptor beta chains below, sequenced in a study of OX40 agonist ivuxolimab in advanced cancers. Method: immunoSEQ multiplex PCR; TCRdb's copy keeps in-frame clones and lacks some. Of about 100,000 clones listed, under 95% were seen once; the top ten hold 0.7% to 0.9%. The sequencing here drew on CD4+ or CD8+ T cells sorted from blood, taken in a trial of the OX40 agonist ivuxolimab. These receptor sequences come from an adult with an advanced solid tumor such as melanoma, head and neck, liver or kidney cancer.

The sample holds one count of this clone. This rearrangement joins TRBV20-1 to TRBJ1-2, with no clear D. CDR3 size: 8 residues. The V gene's germline CDR1 is DFQATT and CDR2 SNEGSKA (reference sequence). V gave up 6 bases and J gave up 10 bases, with 6 bases separating them. The CDR3 loop is CSASDYTF. CDR3 DNA: TGCAGTGCGTCTGACTACACCTTC.

The J gene is TRBJ1-1, the V gene TRBV5-1, with 7 bases aligning to TRBD1. The CDR3 sequence is 15 residues long. Germline trimming cut 0 bases from V and 1 base from J; bases unmatched to any gene: 3. The germline V gene has CDR1 SGHRS and CDR2 YFSETQ. CDR3 residues: CASSLVPGGNTEAFF. The CDR3 nucleotides read TGCGCCAGCAGCTTGGTTCCAGGGGGGAACACTGAAGCTTTCTTT. Full variable domain (missing parts from reference TRBV5-1 and TRBJ1-1): KAGVTQTPRYLIKTRGQQVTLSCSPISGHRSVSWYQQTPGQGLQFLFEYFSETQRNKGNFPGRFSGRQFSNSRSEMNVSTLELGDSALYLCASSLVPGGNTEAFFGQGTRLTVV.

This chain links TRBV21-1 with TRBJ1-5. TRBV21-1 is tagged as a pseudogene. The CDR3 is 21 residues long. CDR3 sequence: CASSKTCQPPNERESNQPQHF. The CDR3 DNA follows: TGTGCCAGCAGCAAAACTTGCCAACCACCCAATGAGAGGGAGAGCAATCAGCCCCAGCATTTT.

The chain recombines TRBV7-9 with TRBJ2-7, with D unresolved. With 2 bases removed from V and 2 bases from J, the gap between germline ends came to 13 bases. The germline V gene has CDR1 SEHNR and CDR2 FQNEAQ (reference sequence). The CDR3 totals 15 residues. CDR3 loop: CASSLWAGSPYEQYF. Here the CDR3 DNA reads TGTGCCAGCAGCTTATGGGCTGGAAGTCCCTACGAGCAGTACTTC.

This clone was observed once. V gene TRBV9 combines with J gene TRBJ1-4, with 8 bases identical to TRBD1. Germline assignment: CDR1 SGDLS and CDR2 YYNGEE. The CDR3 length is 18 residues. Trimming at V came to 0 bases and at J to 1 base, leaving 8 bases not matched to a gene. CDR3 in DNA: TGTGCCAGCAGCGTAGGGCCCCCCGACAGGGGAACTAATGAAAAACTGTTTTTT. Translation: CASSVGPPDRGTNEKLFF.

V usage is TRBV5-1 and J usage is TRBJ1-1, with TRBD1 identical over 8 bases. CDR3 length equals 17 residues. V gave up 0 bases and J gave up 0 bases; unmatched junction bases: 7. CDR1 SGHRS and CDR2 YFSETQ come from the germline V gene. For the CDR3, the DNA is TGCGCCAGCAGCTTGGACAGGGGGATGTACGTGAACACTGAAGCTTTCTTT. Its translation is CASSLDRGMYVNTEAFF.

The genes are TRBV30 and TRBJ1-3, with a possible D match to TRBD1 (5 bases). This CDR3 spans 15 amino acids. Germline V gene lookup returns CDR1 GTSNPN and CDR2 SVGIG (reference sequence). The V gene lost 5 bases and the J gene lost 0 bases, with 14 bases spanning the gap. The CDR3 DNA sequence: TGTGCCTGGGCCCTAGGGGCATACTCTGGAAACACCATATATTTT. Its protein product is CAWALGAYSGNTIYF.

The V call is TRBV5-5, the J call TRBJ1-4, with TRBD1 identical over 9 bases. CDR1 SGHKS and CDR2 YYEKEE come from the germline V gene (reference sequence). The CDR3 sequence is 14 residues long. The V and J ends lost 4 bases and 5 bases, in that order; junction bases with no gene match: 3. This CDR3 is CASSSGTGNEKLFF. DNA of the CDR3: TGTGCCAGCAGCAGCGGGACAGGGAATGAAAAACTGTTTTTT.

This chain joins TRBV9 and TRBJ2-5; D tentatively fits TRBD1 or TRBD2 (6 bases each). V was trimmed by 2 bases and J by 5 bases, leaving 19 bases between them. The CDR3 has 16 residues. In germline, CDR1 is SGDLS, CDR2 YYNGEE. The CDR3 spells CASSVGADGRVETQYF. CDR3 bases: TGTGCCAGCAGCGTGGGGGCCGACGGGAGAGTGGAGACCCAGTACTTC.

CDR3 loop: CASSEYGPGKGGGFEQFF. In nucleotides, the CDR3 is TGTGCCAGCAGTGAATACGGGCCCGGAAAAGGCGGGGGGTTTGAGCAGTTCTTC. The chain is built from TRBV25-1 and TRBJ2-1, with 8 bases matching TRBD2. The germline CDR1 and CDR2 sequences are MGHDK and SYGVNS. With V trimmed by 0 bases and J by 9 bases, 16 bases remained unmatched. This CDR3 is built from 18 residues.

V usage is TRBV7-2 and J usage is TRBJ2-3; TRBD2 aligns across 8 bases. The CDR3 contains 15 residues. The trim removed 3 bases at V and 4 bases at J, leaving 6 bases unmatched. CDR1 is SGHTA, CDR2 FQGNSA, per germline. CDR3 amino acids: CASSFQRGPPDTQYF. The CDR3 DNA sequence: TGTGCCAGCAGCTTTCAGCGGGGGCCCCCAGATACGCAGTATTTT.

The CDR3 sequence: CATSSLSQGLARNEQFF. The CDR3 DNA is TGTGCCACCAGCAGTCTTTCGCAGGGGCTAGCGCGGAATGAGCAGTTCTTC. The genes are TRBV15 and TRBJ2-1; either TRBD1 or TRBD2 may supply D (6 bases each). Trimming shortened V by 3 bases and J by 7 bases, and 22 bases separated the two germline ends. The CDR3 contains 17 residues. CDR1 is LNHNV, CDR2 YYDKDF, per germline (reference sequence).

CDR3 amino acids: CASSERDTTYEQYF. In DNA, the CDR3 is TGTGCCAGCAGTGAAAGGGACACAACCTACGAGCAGTACTTC. The V call is TRBV6-1, the J call TRBJ2-7; D possibly corresponds to TRBD1 (6 bases). V was cut by 2 bases and J by 2 bases, with 10 bases left in between. The CDR3 length is 14 residues. Germline CDR1 MNHNS, CDR2 SASEGT.

This rearrangement joins TRBV11-2 to TRBJ2-3, with D hard to call. The CDR3 sequence is 13 residues long. Per germline, CDR1 SGHAT and CDR2 FQNNGV. V was trimmed by 3 bases and J by 6 bases, leaving 10 bases between them. CDR3 DNA sequence: TGTGCCAGCAGCTTGAACCAACTTGATACGCAGTATTTT. Translation gives CASSLNQLDTQYF.

This chain joins TRBV7-3 and TRBJ2-3, with D possibly TRBD2 on 5 matching bases. V was clipped by 4 bases and J by 2 bases, with 10 bases between them. This CDR3 is 14 amino acids long. Germline V gives CDR1 SGHTA, CDR2 FQGTGA. The CDR3 DNA reads TGTGCCAGCAGCTGGGGTAGCGCCACAGATACGCAGTATTTT. Its translation: CASSWGSATDTQYF.

The chain employs TRBV28 and TRBJ2-3, with D perhaps TRBD1 (5 bases). Trimming shortened V by 3 bases and J by 0 bases, and 7 bases separated the two germline ends. Germline loops: CDR1 MDHEN, CDR2 SYDVKM. This CDR3 is 14 amino acids long. The CDR3 nucleotides are TGTGCCAGCAGTTTGGCAGGGAGCACAGATACGCAGTATTTT. The encoded protein is CASSLAGSTDTQYF.

The rearrangement links TRBV7-2 to TRBJ1-2, with 9 positions matching TRBD1. This CDR3 is built from 15 residues. The V gene end was trimmed by 0 bases and the J gene end by 4 bases; junction bases not matched to a gene: 3. CDR1 is SGHTA, CDR2 FQGNSA, per germline. The CDR3 DNA follows: TGTGCCAGCAGCTTAGCACCGGGACAGGGCTATGGCTACACCTTC. Encoded protein: CASSLAPGQGYGYTF. Full variable domain (missing parts from reference TRBV7-2 and TRBJ1-2): GAGVSQSPSNKVTEKGKDVELRCDPISGHTALYWYRQSLGQGLEFLIYFQGNSAPDKSGLPSDRFSAERTGGSVSTLTIQRTQQEDSAVYLCASSLAPGQGYGYTFGSGTRLTVV.

In DNA form, the CDR3 reads TGTGCCAGCTCCGAGGGGGCAAGCACTGAAGCTTTCTTT. Translation gives CASSEGASTEAFF. The chain joins TRBV18 to TRBJ1-1; the match to TRBD1 covers 7 bases. The CDR3 totals 13 residues. V lost 6 bases to trimming and J lost 4 bases; unmatched junction nucleotides: 5. Germline CDR1 KGHSH, CDR2 LQKENI.

Regarding this clone: Additional DNA sequences in this sample encode the identical CDR3. The rearrangement uses TRBV5-1 and TRBJ1-1; possibly TRBD1 for D (5 bases). V was pared by 4 bases and J by 4 bases, with 14 bases between. The CDR3 runs to 14 residues. Germline V lookup: CDR1 SGHRS, CDR2 YFSETQ. Here the CDR3 reads CASSPEGRGTEAFF. DNA of the CDR3: TGCGCCAGCAGCCCGGAGGGGCGGGGCACTGAAGCTTTCTTT.

This chain uses TRBV19 with TRBJ1-5; D is ambiguous. V lost 7 bases to trimming and J lost 2 bases, with 12 bases between them. The CDR3 has 14 residues. Germline values: CDR1 LNHDA, CDR2 SQIVND (reference sequence). In nucleotides, the CDR3 is TGTGCCAGTACCGCAGTAATAGGCAATCAGCCCCAGCATTTT. It is translated as CASTAVIGNQPQHF.

The gene calls are TRBV7-2 and TRBJ1-5; TRBD1 might be the D (5 bases). V gave up 3 bases and J gave up 9 bases, with 12 bases separating them. The CDR3 is made up of 13 amino acids. Per the germline V gene, CDR1 is SGHTA and CDR2 is FQGNSA. In nucleotides, the CDR3 is TGTGCCAGCAGCTTTTCGGGGGTTCGGCCCCAGCATTTT. Translation: CASSFSGVRPQHF. The complete variable domain, with remaining parts taken from reference TRBV7-2 and TRBJ1-5, reads GAGVSQSPSNKVTEKGKDVELRCDPISGHTALYWYRQSLGQGLEFLIYFQGNSAPDKSGLPSDRFSAERTGGSVSTLTIQRTQQEDSAVYLCASSFSGVRPQHFGDGTRLSIL.

V gene TRBV9 combines with J gene TRBJ2-1; D is undetermined. Looked up from germline, CDR1 is SGDLS and CDR2 is YYNGEE. The CDR3 consists of 14 residues. V was clipped by 3 bases and J by 9 bases, with 16 bases between them. CDR3 protein: CASSGHSPFGEQFF. As DNA, the CDR3 is TGTGCCAGCAGCGGACACAGCCCTTTTGGTGAGCAGTTCTTC.

The gene calls are TRBV19 and TRBJ2-2, with a weak D call TRBD1 (5 bases). The germline gives CDR1 LNHDA, CDR2 SQIVND (reference sequence). Trimming stripped 7 bases from V and 5 bases from J, with 14 bases between. The CDR3 spans 14 residues. The CDR3 reads CASTNRQRTGELFF. The CDR3 bases are TGTGCCAGTACTAACAGACAGCGAACCGGGGAGCTGTTTTTT.

This chain joins TRBV4-3 and TRBJ2-3, with TRBD2 identical over 12 bases. The CDR3 loop spans 17 amino acids. V shed 4 bases and J 2 bases; nucleotides not matched to a gene: 7. Germline V gene sequence: CDR1 LGHNA, CDR2 YSLEER. The CDR3 nucleotides read TGCGCCAGCAGCCTGGAGACTAGCGGGGGCCACACAGATACGCAGTATTTT. Its translation is CASSLETSGGHTDTQYF.

The genes are TRBV9 and TRBJ2-5, with 7 bases identical to TRBD2. V was clipped by 4 bases and J by 5 bases; unmatched bases: 14. The CDR3 consists of 16 residues. Per the germline V gene, CDR1 is SGDLS and CDR2 is YYNGEE. CDR3 sequence reads: CASSPRRQTSFETQYF. CDR3 DNA sequence: TGTGCCAGCAGCCCCCGGCGCCAGACTAGCTTCGAGACCCAGTACTTC. Looking up the rest from reference TRBV9 and TRBJ2-5 gives the full variable domain: DSGVTQTPKHLITATGQRVTLRCSPRSGDLSVYWYQQSLDQGLQFLIQYYNGEERAKGNILERFSAQQFPDLHSELNLSSLELGDSALYFCASSPRRQTSFETQYFGPGTRLLVL.

The chain uses TRBV2 and TRBJ2-3; D remains ambiguous. V dropped 8 bases and J dropped 6 bases, with 6 bases sitting between them. CDR1 is SNHLY, CDR2 FYNNEI, per germline. This CDR3 has 10 amino acids. The CDR3 DNA sequence: TGTGCCAGCCGTTTTGATACGCAGTATTTT. It translates to CASRFDTQYF.